The rows below give T cell receptor beta chains drawn from one sample of a study of cytomegalovirus exposure and HLA in healthy donors. Sequenced by immunoSEQ multiplex PCR; TCRdb stores in-frame clones only, minus some. The sample lists over 130,000 clones, 79% occurring once. The specimen sequenced was PBMCs. These receptors came from a man in his fifties in good health and CMV-seropositive. The CDR3 runs from the conserved cysteine through the conserved F or W. Each record gives: D gene, V gene, clone size, CDR3 length, J gene, CDR3 DNA, CDR3 protein. A D gene is named only where the DNA matches it firmly. Where a row states a size, it is once, few, many or the class of an expanded clone; other rows omit it.

TRBD1	TRBV29-1	.	15	TRBJ2-7	TGCAGCGTTGAAGAATCTGGGACAGGGTTCTACGAGCAGTACTTC	CSVEESGTGFYEQYF
TRBD2	TRBV4-1	.	15	TRBJ2-7	TGCGCCAGCAGCCAAGCCGGGACTAACTCCTACGAGCAGTACTTC	CASSQAGTNSYEQYF
TRBD2	TRBV7-3	.	14	TRBJ2-2	TGTGCCAGCAGAGTGGCTAGCGGAACCGGGGAGCTGTTTTTT	CASRVASGTGELFF
.	TRBV7-3	.	13	TRBJ1-1	TGTGCCAGCAGCCGAACGGTGAACACTGAAGCTTTCTTT	CASSRTVNTEAFF
.	TRBV6-6	.	13	TRBJ1-4	TGTGCCAGCAGCAACAGGTACCTTGAAAAACTGTTTTTT	CASSNRYLEKLFF
TRBD2	TRBV5-4	.	15	TRBJ2-7	TGTGCCAGCAGCCAACTTGTGCGGGGGAGAGGCGAGCAGTACTTC	CASSQLVRGRGEQYF
TRBD1	TRBV4-1	.	15	TRBJ1-2	TGCGCCAGCAGCCAAGATACGGGGACAGACTATGGCTACACCTTC	CASSQDTGTDYGYTF
.	TRBV6-5	once	16	TRBJ2-1	TGTGCCAGCAGTTACATTGGGCCTAGCGAATACAATGAGCAGTTCTTC	CASSYIGPSEYNEQFF
TRBD2	TRBV4-1	.	15	TRBJ2-3	TGCGCCAGCAGCCAAGTAGGTCTAGCGGCCGATACGCAGTATTTT	CASSQVGLAADTQYF
TRBD2	TRBV10-2	.	15	TRBJ2-1	TGCGCCAGCATTCCTTCAGCGGGAGGATACAATGAGCAGTTCTTC	CASIPSAGGYNEQFF
.	TRBV9	.	15	TRBJ1-1	TGTGCCAGCAGCGTAGAGGGGGGGGTGTCTACTGAAGCTTTCTTT	CASSVEGGVSTEAFF
.	TRBV2	.	15	TRBJ2-3	TGTGCCAGCAGTGACCGGGCGGGAAGCACAGATACGCAGTATTTT	CASSDRAGSTDTQYF
TRBD2	TRBV28	.	15	TRBJ2-5	TGTGCCAGCAGTAAAGCGCTAGCGGGGGGAGAGACCCAGTACTTC	CASSKALAGGETQYF
.	TRBV4-1	.	14	TRBJ2-7	TGCGCCAGCAGCCAAGTCTCGGGGGCCTACGAGCAGTACTTC	CASSQVSGAYEQYF
TRBD2	TRBV19	.	14	TRBJ2-1	TGTGCCAGTAATAGCGGGAGGGCGTACAATGAGCAGTTCTTC	CASNSGRAYNEQFF
.	TRBV11-2	.	15	TRBJ1-1	TGTGCCAGCAGCCCCCGAGCAGGGGCGGGCACTGAAGCTTTCTTT	CASSPRAGAGTEAFF
.	TRBV6-1	.	14	TRBJ2-3	TGTGCCAGCAGTGAAGCGGCAGGGGCAGATACGCAGTATTTT	CASSEAAGADTQYF
TRBD1	TRBV6-1	.	14	TRBJ2-7	TGTGCCAGCTCTTATTTTCAGGGGGCCGACGAGCAGTACTTC	CASSYFQGADEQYF
.	TRBV30	.	13	TRBJ1-1	TGTGCCTGGACGGCGGAACTGGACTCTGAAGCTTTCTTT	CAWTAELDSEAFF
TRBD1	TRBV6-4	.	13	TRBJ2-3	TGTGCCAGCAGTGACCAGGGGGCCGATACGCAGTATTTT	CASSDQGADTQYF
TRBD1	TRBV10-1	.	15	TRBJ1-6	TGCGCCAGCAGTGTCGGGACAGGGAGGAATTCACCCCTCCACTTT	CASSVGTGRNSPLHF
.	TRBV11-3	.	15	TRBJ2-1	TGTGCCAGCAGCCCCCGGACAGTCTCCGGCAATGAGCAGTTCTTC	CASSPRTVSGNEQFF
.	TRBV19	.	16	TRBJ2-7	TGTGCCAGTAGTATAATGAAGGGAACTAGCTCCTACGAGCAGTACTTC	CASSIMKGTSSYEQYF
TRBD1	TRBV9	.	13	TRBJ2-5	TGTGCCAGCAGCACAGGGGGCATGGAGACCCAGTACTTC	CASSTGGMETQYF
.	TRBV5-1	.	13	TRBJ2-7	TGCGCCAGCAGCGTGGGGGCCTCCTACGAGCAGTACTTC	CASSVGASYEQYF
.	TRBV19	.	12	TRBJ2-6	TGTGCAACGTCTACGGGGGCCAACGTCCTGACTTTC	CATSTGANVLTF